The table lists the clone carrying this T cell receptor (beta chain) with a few counts. Its antigen is undetermined. The data were taken from a study of T-cell reconstitution after alpha-beta-depleted transplantation in children. Study-level findings and limits: T cells produced anew were the main source of T-cell counts and diversity one year after transplant.

The library targeted TCRbeta and was prepared with unique molecular identifiers. TCRdb passed the PCR reads through MiXCR, listing each CDR3 protein once. The sample contains 240,000 or so distinct CDR3 sequences, approximately 8% of which appear only once. Sequenced here: PBMCs, mostly from graft donor cells, sampled 180 days after TCRalphabeta/CD19-depleted stem cell transplant. This clonotype was sampled from a male patient aged 10 to 17 who had a stem cell transplant for acute lymphoblastic leukemia, so the T cells may come from the graft donor.

The CDR3 nucleotides are TGTGCCAGCAGCCAAGTTTTTGAGGGGAACAACGAGCAGTACTTC. Translating gives CASSQVFEGNNEQYF. The rearrangement links TRBV3-1 to TRBJ2-7; D possibly matches TRBD1 or TRBD2 (5 bases each). V was clipped by 1 base and J by 5 bases, with 15 bases between them. CDR1 LGHDT and CDR2 YNNKEL come from the germline V gene (reference sequence). This CDR3 is 15 amino acids long.